Reported below is one T cell receptor (beta chain). Its antigen remains undetermined. Nothing much larger sits one base from this clone, and base qualities are not available. Each donor gave one peripheral blood draw, averaging roughly 100 mL, which was collected into heparinised tubes. A BD FACSAria II was used to sort naive, central memory, regulatory and stem cell-like memory CD4+ T cells with a panel that included CD45RO, CCR7, CD25, CD127, CD95 and CD27. Every sorted population had a purity above 95%. Right away, PBMCs were isolated by Lymphoprep density gradient centrifugation and were stained directly, with no culture step. To minimize batch effects, samples were stained and sorted in pairs, one healthy donor with one patient per experiment. The entire isolated RNA was reverse transcribed using the High Capacity cDNA Reverse Transcription Kit, and thus expressed TCRB transcripts were sequenced. Deep immunoSEQ sequencing was applied to naive, central memory and regulatory T cell samples, giving an average of about 3.6 million total reads per sample. After sorted cells were lysed in RLT buffer, RNA was extracted with DNase-treated RNeasy Micro or Mini kits, with the choice depending on cell number. To prevent cross-contamination, every cell subset was processed on its own, while patient and healthy donor samples were processed together. The immunoSEQ multiplex PCR was used to amplify TCRB sequences from cDNA, yielding 87-bp fragments that span the CDR3 region. The amplicons were sequenced using the Illumina HiSeq platform. For the original study's pipeline: PCR bias was computationally corrected using synthetic template baselines, reads within Hamming distance 2 were collapsed, and singletons that could not be merged were discarded. By aligning reads against IMGT, V, D and J genes, CDR3 length, and insertions or deletions at six rearrangement sites were assigned. Within each subset, clonotype counts were normalized to sorted cell number, after which true diversity and Gini coefficients were computed with the tcR R package. The overlap coefficient, calculated on TCRB nucleotide sequences, was used to quantify repertoire sharing. Out-of-frame TCRB sequences from naive cells were analyzed as a proxy for the pre-selection repertoire. Drawn from immuneACCESS, this table holds only the in-frame rearrangements with V and J called that TCRdb kept. Clones are partly lost; checked studies trace under half to an unresolved V gene and leave the rest unexplained. V, J and clone size derive from that table, while D and trimming were established from the DNA sequence. The sample data list 250,000 or so clones, and under 70% of these were observed just once. The ten largest clonotypes hold around 0.05% of the sample.

This sample was included in a study of beta chain features in type 1 diabetes (dated by TCRdb to the late 2010s). For context, the study as a whole: Mean age, gender distribution, total cell number and subset yield did not differ between patients and healthy donors. A total of roughly 99 million sorted cells were examined across all samples, and the number of cells per subset was strongly correlated with RNA yield. The study compared TCRB repertoires of sorted circulating CD4+ T cell subsets between recently diagnosed type 1 diabetes patients and matched healthy donors. Regulatory and stem cell-like memory subsets were obtained from only 8 patients and roughly eight healthy donors, while naive and central memory subsets were obtained from all 30 or so donors.

Results and caveats for the whole study, not just this receptor: The naive, central memory and regulatory TCRB repertoires appeared to resemble one another more closely among patients than among healthy donors. Shorter templates might have been favored by PCR, but patient and control samples were amplified and corrected together, so both groups would have been affected equally by any skew. Because cDNA was sequenced instead of genomic DNA, activated cells with high expression could be over-represented, although the groups did not differ in activation or CD3 levels. At VDJ recombination sites, type 1 diabetes patients had fewer insertions and more deleted nucleotides, which implies abnormalities in thymic rearrangement. Type 1 diabetes patients showed a moderate but significant shortening of TCRB CDR3 length in all four CD4+ subsets. HLA sub-analyses involved small numbers of individuals, so any influence of HLA type on TCRB rearrangement remained unresolved.

The sequence came from a man aged 25-45 years in good health. The material sequenced was naive CD4+ T cells from blood. The meaning of the sample's cell subset or site label: true naive CD4+ T cells.

This receptor has the CDR3 CASSLSSGATDTQYF. The nucleotide sequence reads TGTGCCAGCAGTTTATCATCGGGGGCTACAGATACGCAGTATTTT. Recombination linked TRBV27 to TRBJ2-3; the D gene assignment is perhaps TRBD1 or TRBD2, with each matching 6 bases. V is cut by 0 bases and J by 3 bases, and the space between the germline ends is 10 bases. CDR1 and CDR2, per the germline V gene (reference sequence), are MNHEY and SMNVEV. Reading from cysteine to phenylalanine, the CDR3 counts 15 amino acids. The retained sequence is limited to the CDR3, 45 bases, with the frame set at the first base.